What follows describes a single T cell receptor (beta chain). This CDR3 is 15 amino acids long. In germline, CDR1 is LGHNA, CDR2 YNFKEQ. The ends lost 4 bases at V and 4 bases at J; junction bases unmatched: 7. This sample was included in a study of cytomegalovirus exposure and HLA in healthy donors. The PCR employed 60 Vbeta primers together with 13 Jbeta primers. Repertoires were generated with immunoSEQ multiplex PCR, while TCRdb's copy carries only in-frame clones and drops some. Of about 170,000 clones in the sample, 85% were seen once. Sequenced sample: PBMCs. V usage is TRBV4-2 and J usage is TRBJ1-3; 7 bases map to TRBD1. This TCR was sampled from a boy between 2 and 10 years old in good health and CMV-seronegative. As DNA, the CDR3 is TGTGCCAGCAGCCCAGAGACAGGGCGAGGAAACACCATATATTTT. Translation gives CASSPETGRGNTIYF.